The following is a T cell receptor (beta chain) sequence with its context. Its matching antigen is unknown. The CDR3 length is 15 residues. Trimming removed 3 bases at V and 2 bases at J, with 8 bases between. From germline, CDR1 is KGHSH and CDR2 LQKENI. These data come from a study of shared clonotypes between healthy human individuals. Study information: Participating donors consisted of two women and a few men aged 18 to 49. Overall study results and limits: Sharing across four donors was highest in naive CD4 (approximately 5%) and lowest in memory CD8 (roughly 0.4%).

The method was immunoSEQ multiplex PCR; TCRdb's version includes in-frame clones alone and lacks a portion of them. The sample yields roughly 1.5 million clones, around 98% seen once. This receptor was obtained from a young man in good health. The V gene is TRBV18, the J gene TRBJ2-6; unclear D gene. Source material: naive CD4+ T cells sorted from blood. The subset here: CD45RA+ positively selected. In nucleotides, the CDR3 is TGTGCCAGCTCACCTCAGGTTACTGGGGCCAACGTCCTGACTTTC. Translated, it gives CASSPQVTGANVLTF.